These T cell receptor beta chains were read from a single sample in a study of regulatory T cells in long-lasting Graves disease. Using its own MiXCR run on the multiplex PCR reads, TCRdb lists one record per CDR3 protein. The sample holds 440,000 or so distinct CDR3 sequences, more than 12% seen once. These records were also assigned to another study, of T cells in Graves' hyperthyroidism and ophthalmopathy.

This specimen was peripheral blood mononuclear cells (PBMCs), taken at new diagnosis, from a patient treated with antithyroid drugs. Source of these receptors: a woman aged 25-40 years with Graves disease. CDR3s leave out the opening cysteine and the closing phenylalanine or tryptophan. The D gene is left open where the match is weak. Some rows have no size entry. The others give once, few or many, or a class for an expanded clone.

size	V	D	CDR3
many	TRBV27	TRBD1	ASSFLGQGGSEQY
many	TRBV3-1	TRBD2	ASRTSPGTSGNRTQY
many	TRBV24-1	NA	ATSDLSYGGDSRFGELF
NA	TRBV14	NA	ASSQLRGVGETQY
many	TRBV27	TRBD2	ASSIKVASGSNEQF
few	TRBV4-1	TRBD2	ASSQARGGLALPDTQY
many	TRBV6-2/TRBV6-3	NA	ASSSATDLLANYGYT
many	TRBV28	TRBD1	ASINRGENQPQH
NA	TRBV27	NA	ASSLARGPGNEQF
many	TRBV30	NA	AWTHGSGGTYNEQF
NA	TRBV11-2	NA	ASSLAPGRGNTEAF
many	TRBV12-3/TRBV12-4	NA	ASSPQAKRAF
many	TRBV11-3	TRBD2	ASSPLGLAGGEQF
few	TRBV10-3	NA	AITPEGSSYEQY
NA	TRBV18	TRBD2	ASSPAGVGSREQY
many	TRBV6-2/TRBV6-3	TRBD1	ASRGTEVVYEQY
many	TRBV6-2/TRBV6-3	NA	ASSYDSPPYNEQF
many	TRBV27	NA	ASSLSMGRNTIY
many	TRBV11-2	TRBD2	ASSLLGTSPPLYEQF
many	TRBV6-1	NA	ASREDYEQY
many	TRBV11-2	NA	ASSFPFGAGNTIY
many	TRBV12-3/TRBV12-4	NA	ASRPHEAEAF
NA	TRBV7-2	TRBD2	ASSLVFLREPGLDTQY
many	TRBV12-3/TRBV12-4	TRBD1	ASSFRTGSNQPQH
many	TRBV7-9	TRBD2	ASSLWGGSTDTQY
few	TRBV13	TRBD1	ASSLGRTGAGEQY
many	TRBV2	NA	ASSQLKEAPQEGYT
many	TRBV5-4	TRBD2	ASSFGTSGSTDTQY
many	TRBV2	NA	ASSGQRYTEAF
many	TRBV11-2	TRBD2	ASSWTSDTDTQY
NA	TRBV9	NA	ASSVAAGLGTGELF
NA	TRBV6-5	NA	ASSYSSQADTQY
few	TRBV11-2	NA	ASSLVPYKETQY
many	TRBV2	TRBD1	ASSESQGIDQPQH
many	TRBV20-1	NA	SARESDYEQY
few	TRBV14	NA	ASSQGGVANTGELF
many	TRBV27	NA	ASSKMQGIMNTEAF
few	TRBV6-5	NA	ASSSLRTF
NA	TRBV4-2	NA	ASSQEGSVGGANEQF
NA	TRBV4-1	TRBD2	ASSGGVSAGYNEQF
NA	TRBV2	TRBD2	ASRDTSGRNTDTQY
many	TRBV3-1	TRBD2	ASSFGTSGSTGELF
many	TRBV19	NA	ASRPLGTAPGRTEAF
many	TRBV11-3	NA	ASSAVAGELF